Listed here are 3 T cell receptor beta chains from one sample, sequenced in a study of post-analysis software for immune sequencing data. General study findings and limits: TRBV segments more frequent in patients than in controls numbered roughly 5 and included TRBV5-6, TRBV5-1 and TRBV20-1.

These receptors lack a known antigen. cDNA libraries for TCR beta contained unique molecular identifiers. Using its own MiXCR run on the PCR reads, TCRdb lists one record per CDR3 protein. The sample has approximately 770,000 distinct CDR3 sequences, 35% to 55% seen once. Source material: blood. The receptors come from a girl under 18 with multiple sclerosis.

The sample holds one count of this clonotype. V is TRBV7-2 and J is TRBJ2-5; possibly TRBD2 for D (5 bases). The J call may be in error: the DNA end matches TRBJ2-7 better. Germline CDR1 SGHTA, CDR2 FQGNSA. This CDR3 has 13 residues. The CDR3 reads CASSSGLWDEQYF. The CDR3 DNA follows: TGTGCCAGCAGCTCCGGACTTTGGGACGAGCAGTACTTC.

The V gene is TRBV7-2, the J gene TRBJ2-3; 7 bases align to TRBD2. The CDR3 loop spans 16 amino acids. Per germline, CDR1 SGHTA and CDR2 FQGNSA. With V trimmed by 1 base and J by 0 bases, 4 bases remained unmatched. As DNA, the CDR3 is TGTGCCAGCAGCTTAGTGGGAGGGATGAGCACAGATACGCAGTATTTT. Translation: CASSLVGGMSTDTQYF. The complete variable domain, with remaining parts taken from reference TRBV7-2 and TRBJ2-3, reads GAGVSQSPSNKVTEKGKDVELRCDPISGHTALYWYRQSLGQGLEFLIYFQGNSAPDKSGLPSDRFSAERTGGSVSTLTIQRTQQEDSAVYLCASSLVGGMSTDTQYFGPGTRLTVL.

The V call is TRBV7-6, the J call TRBJ2-5, with D uncertain. Between the trimmed V and J ends, which lost 2 bases and 6 bases, there was a span of 7 bases. Germline V gene data show CDR1 as SGHVS and CDR2 as FNYEAQ. The CDR3 extends over 12 amino acids. The CDR3 DNA follows: TGTGCCAGCAGCTTACTCGGCAAGACCCAGTACTTC. Residues: CASSLLGKTQYF.